A single sample gave rise to the 27 T cell receptor beta chains below, sequenced in a study of Ad26.COV2.S vaccination and SARS-CoV-2 variants. Treatment given: about 20 received Ad26.COV2.S at low or high dose, single or two shots; several received placebo; per-sample allocation not given. Material that was analyzed had been drawn on day 63 after the first vaccine or placebo injection. Sequencing was performed with immunoSEQ multiplex PCR; in TCRdb, only in-frame clones are kept and a portion is missing. The table has approximately 400,000 clones, around 84% seen once. Here the sequenced sample was peripheral blood, taken in a trial of Ad26.COV2.S vaccine versus placebo. These receptors all stem from a person between 18 and 65 years old who received the Ad26.COV2.S COVID-19 vaccine or a placebo.

The chain joins TRBV3-1 (or the pseudogene TRBV3-2) to TRBJ2-1, with 7 bases aligning to TRBD2. CDR3 length: 15 residues. Germline lookup yields CDR1 LGHDT and CDR2 YNNKEL (reference sequence). Losses at the gene ends were 4 bases for V and 8 bases for J; bases not matched to a gene: 11. The CDR3 here is CASSPLPGGLDEQFF. DNA of the CDR3: TGTGCCAGCAGCCCGCTTCCGGGGGGATTGGATGAGCAGTTCTTC.

V gene TRBV15 combines with J gene TRBJ1-6; tentative D call: TRBD1 (6 bases). The CDR3 contains 17 residues. Germline loops: CDR1 LNHNV, CDR2 YYDKDF (reference sequence). V lost 2 bases and J 7 bases, leaving 18 bases between the germline ends. CDR3: CATSRPTWRTANSPLHF. The CDR3 region has the DNA TGTGCCACCAGCAGACCCACCTGGCGGACAGCAAATTCACCCCTCCACTTT.

The chain combines TRBV18 with TRBJ2-6, with D tentatively TRBD2 (5 bases). Per the germline V gene, CDR1 is KGHSH and CDR2 is LQKENI. Trimming shortened V by 1 base and J by 6 bases, and 13 bases separated the two germline ends. The CDR3 has 16 residues. As DNA, the CDR3 is TGTGCCAGCTCACCACGAGCGAGGGTAGAGGCCAACGTCCTGACTTTC. Its translation: CASSPRARVEANVLTF.

The rearrangement links TRBV7-7 to TRBJ2-2; the match to TRBD1 covers 9 bases. V dropped 5 bases and J dropped 6; count of bases not matched to a gene: 7. This CDR3 spans 15 amino acids. CDR1 and CDR2 from the germline V gene are SSHAT and FNYEAQ (reference sequence). The CDR3 DNA follows: TGTGCCAGCAGCCCCTGGACAGGGGCGGCCGGGGAGCTGTTTTTT. It translates to CASSPWTGAAGELFF.

The chain recombines TRBV29-1 with TRBJ1-1; D call uncertain. The CDR3 sequence is 8 residues long. V was shortened by 8 bases and J by 11 bases, with 9 bases between the two germline ends. Germline lookup yields CDR1 SQVTM and CDR2 ANQGSEA. The CDR3 nucleotides read TGCAGCCAAGCCGGCGCTTTCTTT. It is translated as CSQAGAFF.

The chain employs TRBV18 and TRBJ1-5; D is unclear. Between the trimmed V and J ends, which lost 6 bases and 7 bases, there was a span of 22 bases. In germline, CDR1 is KGHSH, CDR2 LQKENI. The CDR3 runs 16 residues. The CDR3 loop is CASSQNGPQNGQPQHF. CDR3 bases: TGTGCCAGCTCCCAGAACGGGCCCCAAAACGGGCAGCCCCAGCATTTT.

The V gene is TRBV5-4, the J gene TRBJ1-3, with D perhaps TRBD1 (6 bases). This CDR3 spans 14 amino acids. Germline V gene data show CDR1 as SGHNT and CDR2 as YYREEE (reference sequence). V lost 4 bases and J lost 0, with 8 bases in between. This CDR3 reads CASSVDSSGNTIYF. CDR3 sequence (DNA): TGTGCCAGCAGCGTGGACAGCTCTGGAAACACCATATATTTT.

The chain couples TRBV19 to TRBJ1-5; TRBD1 matches at 8 bases. This CDR3 contains 15 residues. J was trimmed by 0 bases and V by 6 bases; bases with no gene match: 4. CDR1 LNHDA and CDR2 SQIVND come from the germline V gene (reference sequence). The CDR3 DNA reads as TGTGCCAGTAGGACAGGGGTTATTAGCAATCAGCCCCAGCATTTT. It yields the protein CASRTGVISNQPQHF.

The chain recombines TRBV3-1 (or the pseudogene TRBV3-2) with TRBJ2-1, with D possibly TRBD1 on 5 matching bases. The germline V and J ends were trimmed by 1 base and 14 bases, with 15 bases remaining between them. The CDR3 consists of 13 residues. Germline loops: CDR1 LGHDT, CDR2 YNNKEL (reference sequence). The CDR3 DNA is TGTGCCAGCAGCCAAGTGGTATTGGGGCTGAAGTTCTTC. It is translated as CASSQVVLGLKFF.

This clone was seen a handful of times. The gene calls are TRBV27 and TRBJ2-2; D assignment may be TRBD1 or TRBD2 (5 bases each). Germline CDR1 reads MNHEY; CDR2 reads SMNVEV (reference sequence). This CDR3 contains 15 residues. With 1 base removed from V and 2 bases from J, the gap between germline ends came to 8 bases. CDR3 DNA: TGTGCCAGCAGTTTATACGGGGCTAACACCGGGGAGCTGTTTTTT. It translates to CASSLYGANTGELFF.

The chain links TRBV4-3 to TRBJ1-2; D is perhaps TRBD1 (6 bases). CDR1 and CDR2 (germline): LGHNA, YSLEER. V was clipped by 1 base and J by 5 bases, with 20 bases between them. This CDR3 comprises 17 residues. The CDR3: CASSQAALGQSQYGYTF. In DNA, the CDR3 is TGCGCCAGCAGCCAAGCCGCACTCGGACAGTCGCAATATGGCTACACCTTC.

The V gene is TRBV5-4, the J gene TRBJ1-6; 7 bases fit TRBD1. CDR1 is SGHNT, CDR2 YYREEE, per germline (reference sequence). The CDR3 has 16 residues. Unmatched junction bases numbered 4, after V lost 1 base and J lost 3 bases. CDR3 sequence: CASSLLSGGYNSPLHF. DNA for the CDR3: TGTGCCAGCAGCTTGCTATCAGGGGGCTATAATTCACCCCTCCACTTT.

This rearrangement joins TRBV27 to TRBJ2-2; D is unresolved. V dropped 3 bases and J dropped 8 bases, with 13 bases sitting between them. The CDR3 spans 14 residues. The germline V gene encodes CDR1 MNHEY and CDR2 SMNVEV (reference sequence). CDR3 in DNA: TGTGCCAGCAGTTTCGGACCGACGTTTGGGGAGCTGTTTTTT. Amino acids: CASSFGPTFGELFF.

This clone was seen a single time. The CDR3, as DNA: TGTGCCAGCAGTAACGGACGTATTTCACCCCTCCACTTT. Amino acids: CASSNGRISPLHF. The V and J genes are TRBV6-2 or TRBV6-3 and TRBJ1-6; no reliable D call. V dropped 5 bases and J dropped 9 bases, with 11 bases sitting between them. There are 13 residues in the CDR3. Germline V gene lookup returns CDR1 MNHEY and CDR2 SVGEGT.

This clone appeared once. The chain combines TRBV27 with TRBJ2-2, with TRBD2 matching 10 bases. The CDR3 is 18 residues long. V trimming: 5 bases; J trimming: 5 bases; junction bases outside the gene matches: 14. CDR1 is MNHEY and CDR2 is SMNVEV in the germline V gene (reference sequence). The CDR3 bases are TGTGCCAGCAGTCCCCCTGCCAGCGGGGGGGCCGGAACCGGGGAGCTGTTTTTT. This sequence encodes CASSPPASGGAGTGELFF.

The rearrangement links TRBV6-2 or TRBV6-3 to TRBJ2-7; TRBD1 agrees at 7 bases. The trim removed 6 bases at V and 2 bases at J, leaving 10 bases unmatched. Germline CDR1 and CDR2: MNHEY and SVGEGT. CDR3 size: 15 residues. In DNA, the CDR3 is TGTGCCAGCAGCCACGACAGGGTACCAACCTACGAGCAGTACTTC. The encoded protein is CASSHDRVPTYEQYF.

This CDR3 is CASRGGALPTDTQYF. The CDR3 bases are TGTGCCAGCAGAGGAGGGGCACTACCCACAGATACGCAGTATTTT. This chain links TRBV7-2 with TRBJ2-3; perhaps TRBD2 as D (6 bases). The CDR3 totals 15 residues. Trimming took 6 bases from V and 2 from J, leaving 15 bases between them. Germline CDR1 and CDR2: SGHTA and FQGNSA.

This clone is a singleton in its sample. The chain carries TRBV12-3 or TRBV12-4 and TRBJ1-2; no reliable D call. V shed 3 bases and J shed 7 bases, with 12 bases lying between them. The CDR3 length is 13 residues. The CDR3 spells CASSFGGSGGYTF. CDR3 nucleotides: TGTGCCAGCAGTTTCGGAGGATCGGGTGGCTACACCTTC.

The V gene is TRBV6-5, the J gene TRBJ1-5; D may be TRBD1 (5 bases). The V gene's germline CDR1 is MNHEY and CDR2 SVGAGI. Trimming took 2 bases from V and 2 from J, leaving 10 bases between them. The CDR3 is 15 amino acids. This CDR3 is CASSYGRGGNQPQHF. DNA of the CDR3: TGTGCCAGCAGTTACGGAAGGGGCGGCAATCAGCCCCAGCATTTT.

The rearrangement uses TRBV12-3 or TRBV12-4 and TRBJ2-3; the D is unclear. The V gene lost 2 bases and the J gene lost 1 base, with 4 bases spanning the gap. The CDR3 runs 13 residues. This chain's CDR3 is CASSLTGTDTQYF. CDR3 coding DNA: TGTGCCAGCAGTTTAACGGGCACAGATACGCAGTATTTT.

The table lists this clone with a count of one. The chain couples TRBV2 to TRBJ1-1; 9 bases are shared with TRBD1. CDR1 and CDR2 from the germline V gene are SNHLY and FYNNEI. The trim removed 5 bases at V and 0 bases at J, leaving 7 bases unmatched. The CDR3 loop spans 16 amino acids. CDR3 bases: TGTGCCAGCAGTCTAACTACAGGGGGCCTGAACACTGAAGCTTTCTTT. Translated: CASSLTTGGLNTEAFF.

This chain links TRBV5-4 with TRBJ1-2; maybe TRBD1 (5 bases). Looked up from germline, CDR1 is SGHNT and CDR2 is YYREEE (reference sequence). The CDR3 totals 15 residues. The V end was cut by 5 bases, the J end by 7 bases, with 21 bases between. Here the CDR3 DNA reads TGTGCCAGCAGTCTTGCCGGGACCCCCGGGCGTGGCTACACCTTC. Encoded protein: CASSLAGTPGRGYTF.

This chain connects TRBV29-1 to TRBJ2-4; D is tentatively TRBD1 or TRBD2 (5 bases each). This CDR3 has 13 amino acids. V lost 4 bases and J 1 base, leaving 8 bases between the germline ends. Germline CDR1 reads SQVTM; CDR2 reads ANQGSEA. CDR3 DNA sequence: TGCAGCGTTGGAGGGGCGGCCAAAAACATTCAGTACTTC. Amino acid sequence: CSVGGAAKNIQYF.

This chain uses TRBV3-1 (or the pseudogene TRBV3-2) with TRBJ1-4; TRBD1 matches 11 bases. The length of the CDR3 is 17 residues. Germline CDR1 reads LGHDT; CDR2 reads YNNKEL (reference sequence). V shed 4 bases and J 3 bases; nucleotides not matched to a gene: 7. The CDR3 protein is CASSRRTGGIANEKLFF. In DNA form, the CDR3 reads TGTGCCAGCAGCCGTCGGACAGGGGGCATAGCTAATGAAAAACTGTTTTTT.

The gene calls are TRBV19 and TRBJ2-7; TRBD1 agrees at 8 bases. Germline CDR1 is LNHDA and CDR2 is SQIVND (reference sequence). The ends lost 5 bases at V and 3 bases at J; junction bases unmatched: 9. The CDR3 consists of 15 residues. The DNA of the CDR3 is TGTGCCAGTAGTCATCCGGGACAGGAGGGCTACGAGCAGTACTTC. It specifies CASSHPGQEGYEQYF.

V usage is TRBV12-5 and J usage is TRBJ2-7; D is uncertain. The V gene's germline CDR1 is LGHNT and CDR2 FRNRAP. V was shortened by 2 bases and J by 0 bases, with 11 bases between the two germline ends. The CDR3 covers 15 residues. Here the CDR3 reads CASGLTPESSYEQYF. The CDR3, as DNA: TGTGCTAGTGGTTTGACTCCGGAGTCCTCCTACGAGCAGTACTTC.

The genes are TRBV29-1 and TRBJ1-1; D gene unclear. The V end lost 6 bases, the J end lost 1 base, and 12 bases lay between the germline ends. In germline, CDR1 is SQVTM, CDR2 ANQGSEA. This CDR3 has 13 residues. CDR3 nucleotide sequence: TGCAGCGTCGAGGGTGGCAGGAACACTGAAGCTTTCTTT. It yields the protein CSVEGGRNTEAFF. Full variable domain (remainder filled in from reference TRBV29-1 and TRBJ1-1): SAVISQKPSRDICQRGTSLTIQCQVDSQVTMMFWYRQQPGQSLTLIATANQGSEATYESGFVIDKFPISRPNLTFSTLTVSNMSPEDSSIYLCSVEGGRNTEAFFGQGTRLTVV.